Listed below are T cell receptor beta chains from one sample, sequenced in a study of shared T cell receptors in the human thymus. Measured with immunoSEQ multiplex PCR; TCRdb has only the in-frame clones, and not every one. Of 700,000 to 750,000 clones in the sample, over 75% were seen once. These same records also appear under a second study, on human thymus T cells.

The sample taken for sequencing was thymocytes. The receptors were sampled from a girl under three years old with a congenital heart defect. CDR3s include the opening cysteine and the closing phenylalanine or tryptophan. A D gene is named only where the DNA matches it firmly. Not every row has a clone size; where given, it reads once, few, many or a size class.

v_gene	d_gene	abundance	j_gene	CDR3aa	CDR3nt
TRBV5-1	NA	NA	TRBJ2-2	CASSPWGCGTGELFF	TGCGCCAGCAGTCCCTGGGGCTGCGGCACCGGGGAGCTGTTTTTT
TRBV27	TRBD1	NA	TRBJ2-1	CASQSTGDGYNEQFF	TGTGCCAGCCAGAGCACAGGGGATGGTTACAATGAGCAGTTCTTC
TRBV20-1	NA	NA	TRBJ2-2	CSASLTGELFF	TGCAGTGCTAGCCTCACCGGGGAGCTGTTTTTT
TRBV15	TRBD1	few	TRBJ1-5	CATSGDRGRNQPQHF	TGTGCCACCAGCGGAGACAGGGGGCGAAACCAGCCCCAGCATTTT
TRBV11-2	TRBD2	once	TRBJ2-3	CASSNRDTSGGMDTQYF	TGTGCCAGCAGCAACCGAGATACTAGCGGGGGGATGGATACGCAGTATTTT
TRBV6-1	NA	NA	TRBJ1-5	CASSGTGKEGNQPQHF	TGTGCCAGCAGTGGCACAGGGAAAGAGGGCAATCAGCCCCAGCATTTT
TRBV4-3	TRBD1	once	TRBJ2-7	CASSQGSVTGESEQYF	TGCGCCAGCAGCCAAGGATCGGTGACAGGGGAAAGCGAGCAGTACTTC
TRBV5-6	TRBD1	NA	TRBJ1-6	CASRTGLNSPLHF	TGTGCCAGCAGGACAGGGTTGAATTCACCCCTCCACTTT
TRBV6-1	NA	NA	TRBJ1-2	CASNRFPVGTGVTF	TGTGCCAGCAACCGATTCCCGGTTGGGACGGGGGTTACCTTC
TRBV28	TRBD1	NA	TRBJ1-2	CASSLRDLQGENYGYTF	TGTGCCAGCAGTTTGCGAGATCTACAGGGGGAGAACTATGGCTACACCTTC
TRBV28	TRBD1	NA	TRBJ2-7	CASSFFSPDRARDEQYF	TGTGCCAGCAGTTTCTTCTCTCCGGACAGGGCAAGGGACGAGCAGTACTTC
TRBV20-1	NA	few	TRBJ1-6	CSAKYRDTNHF	TGCAGTGCTAAATACCGGGACACCAACCACTTT
TRBV2	NA	NA	TRBJ1-1	CASSESRDNMNTEAFF	TGTGCCAGCAGTGAAAGCCGGGATAACATGAACACTGAAGCTTTCTTT
TRBV30	TRBD2	NA	TRBJ2-3	CAWSVTVTASGGSTDTQYF	TGTGCCTGGAGTGTAACGGTTACGGCTAGCGGGGGAAGCACAGATACGCAGTATTTT
TRBV4-3	NA	NA	TRBJ2-3	CASSQGDTEGFADTQYF	TGCGCCAGCAGCCAGGGAGACACGGAGGGGTTTGCAGATACGCAGTATTTT
TRBV2	NA	NA	TRBJ2-3	CASSGPSRSTDTQYF	TGTGCCAGCAGTGGGCCTAGCAGGAGCACAGATACGCAGTATTTT
TRBV11-2	NA	NA	TRBJ1-2	CASSLDVEGKGDGYTF	TGTGCCAGCAGCTTAGACGTTGAAGGGAAGGGAGATGGCTACACCTTC
TRBV7-2	NA	NA	TRBJ2-3	CASSRSGHTGSTDTQYF	TGTGCCAGCAGCCGCTCGGGACACACGGGAAGCACAGATACGCAGTATTTT
TRBV9	NA	once	TRBJ1-2	CASSVAELWYGYTF	TGTGCCAGCAGCGTAGCTGAGCTTTGGTATGGCTACACCTTC
TRBV5-1	NA	NA	TRBJ2-1	CASSLVSLDRGAYNEQFF	TGCGCCAGCAGCTTGGTATCGCTCGACAGAGGCGCCTACAATGAGCAGTTCTTC